This TCR beta chain originates from a study of cytomegalovirus exposure and HLA in healthy donors. This clone has a single count. Its antigen is unknown. While the first cohort had hundreds of subjects, the donors belonged to the separate validation cohort of over a hundred subjects. The study's findings and limits: Cytomegalovirus status was reportedly diagnosed by the classifier with high specificity and sensitivity. Rare TCR sequences predominated, though certain public TCRs were found in many donors. In vitro, a few CMV-associated chains proved specific for CMV antigens.

Profiled with immunoSEQ multiplex PCR; TCRdb holds only in-frame clones, not every one. This sample carries around 260,000 clones, about 92% of them seen once, and the ten largest clones take 2.5% to 3.5%. There are 13 residues in the CDR3. Trimming took off 2 bases at V and 6 bases at J, with 11 bases between the two ends. Per germline, CDR1 MNHEY and CDR2 SMNVEV (reference sequence). The chain carries TRBV27 and TRBJ2-7, with a weak D call TRBD2 (5 bases). What was sequenced was PBMCs. The sequence was collected from a woman in her twenties or thirties in good health and CMV-seronegative. Here the CDR3 reads CASSLLPSSEQYF. The CDR3 DNA follows: TGTGCCAGCAGTTTACTACCTAGCAGCGAGCAGTACTTC.